What follows are 9 T cell receptor beta chains derived from one specimen sequenced in a study of blood T cell repertoires in COVID-19. Generated by immunoSEQ multiplex PCR, the TCRdb table keeps only in-frame clones and is missing some. The sample lists 150,000 to 200,000 clones; roughly 85% were seen once. Input material: PBMCs or T cells enriched from blood (not recorded which). Receptor source: a woman between 65 and 79 years old in a cohort exposed to, infected with or recovered from COVID-19 (not recorded which).

This chain uses TRBV3-1 (or the pseudogene TRBV3-2) with TRBJ1-1; maybe TRBD1 (5 bases). Germline lookup yields CDR1 LGHDT and CDR2 YNNKEL (reference sequence). There are 13 residues in the CDR3. The V end was cut by 1 base, the J end by 7 bases, with 10 bases between. In DNA, the CDR3 is TGTGCCAGCAGCCAAGGTCGGGGGGTTGAAGCTTTCTTT. Translating gives CASSQGRGVEAFF.

The chain links TRBV21-1 to TRBJ2-1; the table's D call, TRBD2, was not checked against the DNA. TRBV21-1 is a pseudogene segment. This CDR3 region has 24 residues. The CDR3 protein is CASSNKTELGRVRPGSGPYNEQFF. Written as DNA, the CDR3 is TGTGCCAGCAGCAACAAAACCGAACTGGGGCGAGTGAGACCCGGGAGTGGCCCCTACAATGAGCAGTTCTTC.

This chain's CDR3 is CASSSSGRATDTQYF. Written as DNA, the CDR3 is TGTGCCAGCAGTTCAAGCGGGAGGGCCACAGATACGCAGTATTTT. The chain links TRBV6-9 to TRBJ2-3; TRBD2 matches at 10 bases. Germline assignment: CDR1 MNHGY and CDR2 SVAAGI. The CDR3 length is 15 residues. Trimming removed 4 bases from V and 2 bases from J; junction bases left unmatched: 3.

V gene TRBV29-1 combines with J gene TRBJ2-3, with no clear D. The CDR3 spans 16 residues. V dropped 6 bases and J dropped 2 bases, with 21 bases sitting between them. CDR1 and CDR2 from the germline V gene are SQVTM and ANQGSEA. CDR3 coding DNA: TGCAGCGTCCTGGGCCAAACCGAATTAAACACAGATACGCAGTATTTT. It yields the protein CSVLGQTELNTDTQYF.

The chain employs TRBV18 and TRBJ2-2; no clear D gene. Per the germline V gene, CDR1 is KGHSH and CDR2 is LQKENI. This CDR3 is built from 14 residues. V was clipped by 6 bases and J by 7 bases, with 15 bases between them. The CDR3 loop reads CASSPLNGDGELFF. CDR3 in DNA: TGTGCCAGCTCGCCCCTTAACGGAGACGGGGAGCTGTTTTTT.

The J gene is TRBJ2-1, the V gene TRBV5-6; 15 bases fit TRBD2. From germline, CDR1 is SGHDT and CDR2 YYEEEE. The CDR3 loop spans 16 amino acids. Trimming took 0 bases from V and 9 from J; bases not matched to a gene: 4. CDR3 sequence: CASSLGGLAGGFEQFF. In nucleotides, the CDR3 is TGTGCCAGCAGCTTGGGAGGACTAGCGGGAGGGTTTGAGCAGTTCTTC.

The chain has TRBV5-6 and TRBJ2-1; perhaps TRBD1 as D (6 bases). The CDR3 has 17 amino acids. V lost 3 bases, J lost 8 bases, and 24 bases lay in between. Germline loops: CDR1 SGHDT, CDR2 YYEEEE. The CDR3 loop reads CASSSPPGAAGSYEQFF. The DNA for the CDR3 is TGTGCCAGCAGCTCCCCCCCAGGGGCCGCGGGTTCGTATGAGCAGTTCTTC.

Notes on this clone: The junction does not match germline at one end; this may be a read error. The chain recombines TRBV7-7 with TRBJ2-5; 7 bases fit TRBD2. The CDR3 contains 15 residues. Germline V lookup: CDR1 SSHAT, CDR2 FNYEAQ (reference sequence). Written as DNA, the CDR3 is TGTGCTAGCAGCTTAGGGGCAGGGAGGGAAGAGACCCAGTACTTC. Translated: CASSLGAGREETQYF.

V is TRBV28 and J is TRBJ2-3; 7 bases fit TRBD1. The CDR3 runs 12 residues. Germline trimming cut 10 bases from V and 3 bases from J; bases unmatched to any gene: 4. Looked up from germline, CDR1 is MDHEN and CDR2 is SYDVKM. CDR3 in DNA: TGTGCCACTAAGACAGGGACAGATACGCAGTATTTT. It translates to CATKTGTDTQYF.